A selection of T cell receptor beta chains follows, all from one sample in a study of blood T cell repertoires in COVID-19. Produced via immunoSEQ multiplex PCR; TCRdb's table is partial and in-frame only. In the table there are over 150,000 clones, around 90% of which are singletons. The specimen sequenced was peripheral blood. These receptors all stem from a young man with acute or convalescent COVID-19. CDR3s include the opening cysteine and the closing phenylalanine or tryptophan. D genes are given only for firm matches. Clone size is shown for a subset of rows, as once, few, many or a class of expanded clone.

cdr3_aa: CASSGTNNYEQYF
cdr3_nt: TGTGCCAGCAGCGGGACTAACAACTACGAGCAGTACTTC
j_call: TRBJ2-7
clone_size: NA
v_call: TRBV7-9
d_call: TRBD2

cdr3_aa: CASSYSEGEQYF
cdr3_nt: TGTGCCAGCAGTTACTCTGAGGGAGAGCAGTACTTC
j_call: TRBJ2-7
clone_size: NA
v_call: TRBV6-6
d_call: NA

cdr3_aa: CASSYSGAGGAFF
cdr3_nt: TGTGCCAGCAGTTACTCTGGTGCGGGGGGCGCTTTCTTT
j_call: TRBJ1-1
clone_size: once
v_call: TRBV6-5
d_call: NA

cdr3_aa: CASSLREAPYNEQFF
cdr3_nt: TGCGCCAGCAGCCTCCGCGAGGCGCCTTACAATGAGCAGTTCTTC
j_call: TRBJ2-1
clone_size: NA
v_call: TRBV4-1
d_call: NA

cdr3_aa: CASRRTSGAEQFF
cdr3_nt: TGTGCCAGCAGGAGGACTAGCGGGGCTGAGCAGTTCTTC
j_call: TRBJ2-1
clone_size: NA
v_call: TRBV2
d_call: TRBD2

cdr3_aa: CASSYRGRTEAFF
cdr3_nt: TGTGCCAGCAGTTACAGGGGCAGGACTGAAGCTTTCTTT
j_call: TRBJ1-1
clone_size: NA
v_call: TRBV12-3/TRBV12-4
d_call: TRBD1

cdr3_aa: CASSVGQASEAFF
cdr3_nt: TGTGCCAGCAGTGTCGGACAGGCCTCTGAAGCTTTCTTT
j_call: TRBJ1-1
clone_size: NA
v_call: TRBV2
d_call: TRBD1

cdr3_aa: CASSRDRPYEQYF
cdr3_nt: TGTGCCAGTAGCCGGGACAGACCCTACGAGCAGTACTTC
j_call: TRBJ2-7
clone_size: NA
v_call: TRBV19
d_call: TRBD1

cdr3_aa: CASSPGLAEDTQYF
cdr3_nt: TGTGCCAGCTCACCTGGACTAGCTGAAGATACGCAGTATTTT
j_call: TRBJ2-3
clone_size: NA
v_call: TRBV18
d_call: TRBD2

cdr3_aa: CASSRRGATEAFF
cdr3_nt: TGTGCCAGCAGCCGCAGGGGGGCGACTGAAGCTTTCTTT
j_call: TRBJ1-1
clone_size: NA
v_call: TRBV3-1/TRBV3-2
d_call: TRBD1

cdr3_aa: CSASGAEGRRGDTQYF
cdr3_nt: TGCAGTGCTAGTGGTGCTGAGGGCCGCCGGGGAGATACGCAGTATTTT
j_call: TRBJ2-3
clone_size: NA
v_call: TRBV20-1
d_call: NA

cdr3_aa: CASSPGQNNQPQHF
cdr3_nt: TGCGCCAGCAGCCCAGGACAGAACAATCAGCCCCAGCATTTT
j_call: TRBJ1-5
clone_size: NA
v_call: TRBV5-1
d_call: NA

cdr3_aa: CASSGENEQFF
cdr3_nt: TGTGCCAGCTCGGGGGAAAATGAGCAGTTCTTC
j_call: TRBJ2-1
clone_size: few
v_call: TRBV25-1
d_call: NA

cdr3_aa: CASSFDEGEQFF
cdr3_nt: TGCGCCAGCAGCTTCGATGAGGGTGAGCAGTTCTTC
j_call: TRBJ2-1
clone_size: few
v_call: TRBV5-1
d_call: NA

cdr3_aa: CASSLVGGRTSSYNSPLHF
cdr3_nt: TGCGCCAGCAGCTTGGTTGGAGGACGGACTAGCTCCTATAATTCACCCCTCCACTTT
j_call: TRBJ1-6
clone_size: NA
v_call: TRBV5-1
d_call: NA

cdr3_aa: CASSLSIQGSWAFF
cdr3_nt: TGCGCCAGCAGCTTGTCGATCCAGGGCTCCTGGGCTTTCTTT
j_call: TRBJ1-1
clone_size: NA
v_call: TRBV5-1
d_call: NA

cdr3_aa: CASSLDLAFIQYF
cdr3_nt: TGTGCCAGCAGCTTAGATCTGGCTTTCATTCAGTACTTC
j_call: TRBJ2-4
clone_size: NA
v_call: TRBV7-2
d_call: NA

cdr3_aa: CASSYKRTRDWNTEAFF
cdr3_nt: TGTGCCAGCAGCTACAAAAGGACTCGGGATTGGAACACTGAAGCTTTCTTT
j_call: TRBJ1-1
clone_size: NA
v_call: TRBV21-1
d_call: NA

cdr3_aa: CATSDWEGSIQYF
cdr3_nt: TGTGCCACCAGTGATTGGGAGGGATCCATTCAGTACTTC
j_call: TRBJ2-4
clone_size: NA
v_call: TRBV24-1
d_call: TRBD2

cdr3_aa: CASSFGQGAMNTEAFF
cdr3_nt: TGCGCCAGCAGCTTCGGACAGGGGGCCATGAACACTGAAGCTTTCTTT
j_call: TRBJ1-1
clone_size: NA
v_call: TRBV5-1
d_call: TRBD1

cdr3_aa: CASTETGDTEAFF
cdr3_nt: TGTGCCAGCACCGAGACAGGGGACACTGAAGCTTTCTTT
j_call: TRBJ1-1
clone_size: NA
v_call: TRBV7-8
d_call: TRBD1

cdr3_aa: CASSHRQTSSYEQYF
cdr3_nt: TGTGCCAGCAGCCATCGACAGACCTCCTCCTACGAGCAGTACTTC
j_call: TRBJ2-7
clone_size: once
v_call: TRBV3-1/TRBV3-2
d_call: NA

cdr3_aa: CASSWGRDTQYF
cdr3_nt: TGTGCCAGCAGTTGGGGGCGGGATACGCAGTATTTT
j_call: TRBJ2-3
clone_size: NA
v_call: TRBV27
d_call: NA

cdr3_aa: CASSQERDYGYTF
cdr3_nt: TGTGCCAGCAGCCAAGAACGGGACTATGGCTACACCTTC
j_call: TRBJ1-2
clone_size: few
v_call: TRBV3-1/TRBV3-2
d_call: NA

cdr3_aa: CASSAWDSYGYTF
cdr3_nt: TGTGCCAGCAGTGCATGGGACAGTTATGGCTACACCTTC
j_call: TRBJ1-2
clone_size: NA
v_call: TRBV2
d_call: TRBD1

cdr3_aa: CASSLDDRGVSGDTIYF
cdr3_nt: TGTGCCAGCAGCTTGGATGACAGGGGAGTTTCTGGAGACACCATATATTTT
j_call: TRBJ1-3
clone_size: few
v_call: TRBV5-6
d_call: TRBD1

cdr3_aa: CATSRDRGEKLFF
cdr3_nt: TGTGCCACCTCCCGGGACAGGGGTGAAAAACTGTTTTTT
j_call: TRBJ1-4
clone_size: NA
v_call: TRBV2
d_call: TRBD1